This T cell receptor (beta chain) was observed in a study of T-cell memory formation after mild COVID-19 listed by TCRdb under 2021. Regarding the research as a whole: TCR sequence clusters from the two donors were found to be largely donor specific. T-cell clones expanding and contracting after mild COVID-19 in a couple of donors were tracked by longitudinal TCRalpha and TCRbeta repertoire sequencing. Two young, previously healthy adult volunteers made up the cohort, one male and one female.

Broader findings and caveats from the paper: Whether the second-wave clones peaking on day 37 were SARS-CoV-2 specific was not confirmed. The study included only a couple of mild cases, and larger cohorts that include severe cases with pre-infection samples were judged to be necessary. Some responding clones were found in pre-infection memory, which suggests that pre-existing cross-reactive memory T cells took part in the SARS-CoV-2 response. Contracting CD4+ clones were found mainly in CM and EM memory subsets, while CD8+ clones were enriched in EMRA. Balanced CD4/CD8 phenotypes were observed for clones contracting from day 15 to 85, whereas a bias towards CD4+ was observed for a second wave of clones expanding from day 15 to 37.

PBMCs were isolated by Ficoll-Paque density gradient centrifugation. On this clonotype itself: Its binding antigen is unknown. No base qualities exist here, and no much larger clone lies one base off it.

Sequencing used an Illumina NovaSeq 6000. Using 5'RACE with constant-segment primers, TCRalpha and TCRbeta cDNA libraries were constructed, with sample barcodes and unique molecular identifiers added in the process. Trizol reagent was used to extract RNA from every sample. Libraries were amplified in two PCR steps, with a second sample barcode and Illumina TruSeq adapters added in the second step. The libraries were sequenced on an Illumina NovaSeq using 2 x 150 bp paired-end reads. Turning to the authors' computational methods: The reads were demultiplexed and collapsed into UMI-guided consensus sequences using migec v1.2.7. Using mixcr v2.1.11, UMI consensuses were aligned to TRA and TRB V and J templates and then assembled into clonotypes. Clonotypes were classified as expanded or contracted when called significant by both edgeR and NoisET, with noise models trained on biological replicates. edgeR calls used a false discovery rate-adjusted p below 0.01 and a log2 fold-change threshold of 1. PCA with hierarchical clustering of max-normalized trajectories of the 1000 most abundant clonotypes was used as exploratory dynamics analysis. Each responding clone was given a CD4 or CD8 phenotype based on the CD4+ and CD8+ repertoires, which had been sequenced separately. TCRdb reprocessing: public reads trimmed at Q25 with fastp, clones called with MiXCR, in-frame beta chains kept. Merged by CDR3 protein, the rows form single entries marked with the most common genes and DNA. TCRdb, rather than the study authors, made the V and J calls. Within this sample are a few hundred thousand distinct CDR3 sequences, with 8% to 10% of them counted one time only. The ten largest clones take up around 23% of the sample.

CDR1 and CDR2 were assigned from the germline V gene as MNHEY and SVGAGI. Trimming costs V 3 bases and J 6 bases, and their ends lie 11 bases apart. There are 13 amino acids in the CDR3, from cysteine to phenylalanine inclusive. The retained sequence is limited to the CDR3, 39 bases, with the frame set at the first base. What was sequenced was PBMCs or a T cell subset sorted from them (not recorded which). The TCR sequence derives from a man aged 18 to 35 who had mild COVID-19 (a few samples of this study predate the infection). The sample titles of this study are shuffled in the database, so cell type and time point are left out; the donor was told from shared clones. The chain is made from TRBV6-5 and TRBJ1-2; the D gene identity is not certain. The nucleotide sequence is TGTGCCAGCAGTTATCGGACGGATGATGGCTACACCTTC. Translated, this is CASSYRTDDGYTF.